Described below is a single T cell receptor (beta chain) sequence and its context. Its cognate antigen is unknown. Only in-frame clones appear in the TCRdb table, and some are missing; sequencing was by immunoSEQ multiplex PCR. The top ten clones hold roughly 10% of a sample with about 3,100 clones, 23% of them seen once. The CDR3 extends over 14 amino acids. Germline V CDR1 and CDR2: LGHNT, FRNRAP. V was clipped by 3 bases and J by 4 bases, with 13 bases between them. This entry comes from a study of T cells in localized non-small cell lung cancer. Study outcomes and limitations: Clonality peaked in uninvolved adjacent lung rather than tumor.

J is TRBJ2-7 and V is TRBV12-5; TRBD2 is a possible D gene (6 bases). The material was normal lung tissue next to the tumor, obtained before any cancer treatment. The TCR comes from a woman aged 40-69 years with stage I lung adenocarcinoma. The CDR3 loop reads CASGFNGEDYEQYF. CDR3 bases: TGTGCTAGTGGTTTTAACGGGGAGGATTACGAGCAGTACTTC.